These 12 T cell receptor beta chains originate from one sample sequenced in a study of identical twins (dated by TCRdb to the mid-2010s). The library came from 5' RACE. Sequencing was performed on an Illumina HiSeq 2000. Through fastp at Q25 and MiXCR, TCRdb rebuilt clones from the public reads, retaining in-frame beta chains. Every entry covers one CDR3 protein and lists the most common genes and DNA from its rows. The sample has 1.5 million to 2 million distinct CDR3 sequences on record, around 33% of them singletons. The ten largest clones take up around 0.3% of the sample. The sequenced material came from cord blood. These receptors were taken from a newborn girl in good health.

To note about this clonotype: A much larger clone lies a single base off, so this may be a read error. The rearrangement joins TRBV29-1 to TRBJ2-4; tentative D call: TRBD1 (7 bases). This CDR3 contains 13 residues. Germline V gives CDR1 SQVTM, CDR2 ANQGSEA. CDR3 coding DNA: TGCAGCGTCGGAGGGACAGCCGAAAACATTCAGTACTTC. The encoded protein is CSVGGTAENIQYF.

A few counts support this clonotype. The rearrangement joins TRBV20-1 to TRBJ2-7; 10 bases line up with TRBD2. Trimming at V came to 6 bases and at J to 3 bases, leaving 11 bases not matched to a gene. The CDR3 contains 15 residues. CDR1 is DFQATT, CDR2 SNEGSKA, per germline (reference sequence). CDR3 bases: TGCAGTGCCCTCCCCAGCGGGAGGGCCCACTACGAGCAGTACTTC. Translation: CSALPSGRAHYEQYF.

V and J are TRBV2 and TRBJ2-3, with 7 bases that match TRBD2. CDR1 is SNHLY and CDR2 is FYNNEI in the germline V gene. V was pared by 1 base and J by 2 bases, with 6 bases of the junction left unmatched. CDR3 size: 16 residues. CDR3 coding DNA: TGTGCCAGCAGTGAAGGTCTAGCGGACCACACAGATACGCAGTATTTT. This translates into CASSEGLADHTDTQYF.

This clonotype was seen only a few times. The chain links TRBV29-1 to TRBJ1-2; D gene unclear. The CDR3 has 12 residues. Looked up from germline, CDR1 is SQVTM and CDR2 is ANQGSEA. Trimming left V 0 bases short and J 6 bases short, with 8 bases between. The chain's CDR3 is CSVEERTDGYTF. The CDR3 nucleotides are TGCAGCGTTGAAGAGCGTACCGATGGCTACACCTTC.

This chain links TRBV6-6 with TRBJ1-1; no definite D call. The CDR3 sequence is 15 residues long. CDR1 is MNHNY, CDR2 SVGAGI, per germline (reference sequence). V gave up 4 bases and J gave up 1 base, with 13 bases separating them. CDR3 region: CASSSTISGNTEAFF. In DNA, the CDR3 is TGTGCCAGCAGTTCCACGATCTCAGGGAACACTGAAGCTTTCTTT.

The CDR3 spells CSAGGLNHEQFF. In DNA, the CDR3 is TGCAGTGCAGGGGGGCTGAACCATGAGCAGTTCTTC. V is TRBV20-1 and J is TRBJ2-1, with D possibly being TRBD1 or TRBD2 (6 bases each). Per germline, CDR1 DFQATT and CDR2 SNEGSKA (reference sequence). CDR3 length equals 12 residues. Trimming pared 6 bases from V and 8 bases from J, leaving 14 bases between.

This clonotype was counted only a few times. Here the CDR3 DNA reads TGTGCCACTCCCCATGCCGACCATAGCGGGAGCATCCAAGAGACCCAGTACTTC. Translation gives CATPHADHSGSIQETQYF. The chain is built from TRBV21-1 and TRBJ2-5; TRBD2, the D gene given by the table, was not confirmed from the DNA. TRBV21-1 is tagged as a pseudogene. The CDR3 contains 18 residues.

This clonotype has only a few counts. The gene calls are TRBV20-1 and TRBJ2-3; 11 bases fit TRBD2. The CDR3 is 16 residues long. After removal of 5 bases from V and 2 bases from J, the junction contained 9 bases not matched to a gene. Per germline, CDR1 DFQATT and CDR2 SNEGSKA (reference sequence). Here the CDR3 reads CSAGSPGLADTDTQYF. The CDR3 DNA follows: TGCAGTGCTGGCTCTCCGGGACTAGCGGACACAGATACGCAGTATTTT.

This rearrangement joins TRBV19 to TRBJ2-7; D might be TRBD1 (6 bases). This CDR3 spans 16 amino acids. V was cut by 3 bases and J by 0 bases, with 15 bases left in between. The germline V gene encodes CDR1 LNHDA and CDR2 SQIVND (reference sequence). CDR3 sequence: CASSILPGVSSYEQYF. The CDR3 nucleotides are TGTGCCAGTAGTATTCTTCCAGGGGTGAGCTCCTACGAGCAGTACTTC.

Regarding this clonotype: A much larger clone is a single base away; this may be a read error. The V gene is TRBV7-2, the J gene TRBJ1-4, with D perhaps matching TRBD1 (6 bases). CDR3 length: 14 residues. CDR1 SGHTA and CDR2 FQGNSA come from the germline V gene. CDR3: CASSYRATNERLFF. The DNA of the CDR3 is TGTGCCAGCAGCTACAGGGCAACTAATGAAAGACTGTTTTTT.

This clonotype turned up a few times. The chain employs TRBV10-2 and TRBJ2-3; weak D call: TRBD1 (6 bases). CDR3 size: 14 residues. From germline, CDR1 is WSHSY and CDR2 SAAADI. V lost 7 bases and J 2 bases, leaving 13 bases between the germline ends. The CDR3 sequence is CASTKGGYTDTQYF. As DNA, the CDR3 is TGCGCCAGCACGAAAGGGGGATACACAGATACGCAGTATTTT.

The rearrangement links TRBV30 to TRBJ1-2; no definite D call. Trimming cost V 4 bases and J 7 bases, with 13 bases left between them. This CDR3 region has 12 residues. Looked up from germline, CDR1 is GTSNPN and CDR2 is SVGIG (reference sequence). The CDR3 loop is CAWTHRPFGYTF. CDR3 coding DNA: TGTGCCTGGACCCATCGCCCCTTTGGCTACACCTTC.